Shown below are 24 T cell receptor beta chains from a single sample sequenced in a study of blood T cell repertoires in COVID-19. Profiling relied on immunoSEQ multiplex PCR, and the TCRdb table lists in-frame clones only, not all of them. The sample comprises about 96,000 clones, around nine tenths of which are singletons, and around 3.9% rests with the top ten. Sample: peripheral blood. The receptors come from a human donor with COVID-19, enrolled during active disease. The donor label of this sample is uncertain.

The rearrangement joins TRBV7-6 to TRBJ2-3, with a possible D match to TRBD1 (8 bases). This CDR3 is 19 amino acids long. V was clipped by 1 base and J by 3 bases, with 23 bases between them. Germline values: CDR1 SGHVS, CDR2 FNYEAQ. As DNA, the CDR3 is TGTGCCAGCAGCTTAGGGCGTTACAGGGGGGGAGTCCGGACAGATACGCAGTATTTT. As protein: CASSLGRYRGGVRTDTQYF.

On this clone: Other DNA variants within this sample encode the same CDR3. The V and J genes are TRBV5-1 and TRBJ2-3; no definite D call. The germline V and J ends were trimmed by 0 bases and 3 bases, with 8 bases remaining between them. The germline CDR1 and CDR2 sequences are SGHRS and YFSETQ. The CDR3 is 14 amino acids. CDR3 in DNA: TGCGCCAGCAGCTTGGGATCAGGTACAGATACGCAGTATTTT. Protein: CASSLGSGTDTQYF.

This clone was counted once. This rearrangement joins TRBV2 to TRBJ1-1; D unresolved. CDR3 length: 14 residues. The germline CDR1 and CDR2 sequences are SNHLY and FYNNEI. The V end lost 8 bases, the J end lost 0 bases, and 13 bases lay between the germline ends. The CDR3 DNA is TGTGCCAGCTCAGGCCTGATTATGAACACTGAAGCTTTCTTT. It is translated as CASSGLIMNTEAFF.

About this clone itself: Other DNA sequences in the same sample also yield this CDR3. The CDR3 region has the DNA TGTGCTAGTGCCTGGGGTAAACCGGGACTAGCGACTACCTACGAGCAGTACTTC. The encoded protein is CASAWGKPGLATTYEQYF. The chain couples TRBV12-5 to TRBJ2-7; TRBD2 aligns across 10 bases. The J segment lost 2 bases and the V segment lost 7 bases, leaving 17 bases of the junction unmatched. This CDR3 spans 18 amino acids. Germline CDR1 LGHNT, CDR2 FRNRAP.

The chain carries TRBV2 and TRBJ2-2, with 7 bases lining up with TRBD2. CDR3 length equals 15 residues. The germline V gene encodes CDR1 SNHLY and CDR2 FYNNEI. V dropped 8 bases and J dropped 0; count of bases not matched to a gene: 6. For the CDR3, the DNA is TGTGCCAGCGACCTCGGACTAGCGAACACCGGGGAGCTGTTTTTT. It is translated as CASDLGLANTGELFF.

The gene calls are TRBV6-4 and TRBJ2-6; 9 bases match TRBD1. Looked up from germline, CDR1 is MRHNA and CDR2 is SNTAGT. The CDR3 is made up of 17 amino acids. Unmatched junction bases numbered 1, after V lost 0 bases and J lost 1 base. The CDR3 loop reads CASSDSGQGSGANVLTF. The CDR3 DNA follows: TGTGCCAGCAGTGACTCTGGACAGGGGTCTGGGGCCAACGTCCTGACTTTC.

V is TRBV7-7 and J is TRBJ2-1, with 8 bases matching TRBD2. Germline V gives CDR1 SSHAT, CDR2 FNYEAQ (reference sequence). This CDR3 contains 15 residues. Unmatched junction bases numbered 7, after V lost 6 bases and J lost 3 bases. CDR3: CASSLSGADYNEQFF. The CDR3 coding sequence is TGTGCCAGCAGTCTTAGCGGGGCCGACTACAATGAGCAGTTCTTC.

The chain recombines TRBV28 with TRBJ2-7, with 8 positions matching TRBD1. J gave up 5 bases and V 7 bases, and 10 bases lay outside the gene matches. Per the germline V gene, CDR1 is MDHEN and CDR2 is SYDVKM. The CDR3 runs 14 residues. CDR3 sequence: CASTASQGAHEQYF. In nucleotides, the CDR3 is TGTGCCAGCACCGCCTCCCAGGGGGCCCACGAGCAGTACTTC.

This chain's CDR3 is CASSETSGLVRNEQFF. The CDR3 nucleotides read TGTGCCAGCAGTGAAACTAGCGGTCTGGTGAGGAATGAGCAGTTCTTC. The V gene is TRBV6-1, the J gene TRBJ2-1, with 8 bases that match TRBD2. Germline CDR1 reads MNHNS; CDR2 reads SASEGT. V was pared by 2 bases and J by 7 bases, with 10 bases of the junction left unmatched. This CDR3 has 16 residues.

This chain uses TRBV3-1 (or the pseudogene TRBV3-2) with TRBJ1-4; D uncertain. This CDR3 region has 15 residues. V lost 1 base, J lost 6 bases, and 12 bases lay in between. The germline gives CDR1 LGHDT, CDR2 YNNKEL (reference sequence). CDR3: CASSQVAGGYEKLFF. CDR3 nucleotides: TGTGCCAGCAGCCAAGTGGCAGGCGGGTATGAAAAACTGTTTTTT.

V gene TRBV2 combines with J gene TRBJ2-5; D may be TRBD2 (5 bases). Trimming removed 8 bases at V and 5 bases at J, with 18 bases between. Per germline, CDR1 SNHLY and CDR2 FYNNEI. The CDR3 extends over 14 amino acids. CDR3: CASHRTLEMETQYF. The CDR3 DNA sequence: TGTGCCAGCCACCGGACTCTAGAGATGGAGACCCAGTACTTC.

The V and J genes are TRBV3-1 (or the pseudogene TRBV3-2) and TRBJ1-4; TRBD1 matches at 8 bases. Per the germline V gene, CDR1 is LGHDT and CDR2 is YNNKEL (reference sequence). V shed 7 bases and J 2 bases; nucleotides not matched to a gene: 3. The CDR3 is made up of 14 amino acids. CDR3 sequence: CASTQGVTNEKLFF. In DNA form, the CDR3 reads TGTGCCAGCACACAGGGGGTGACTAATGAAAAACTGTTTTTT.

The rearrangement links TRBV18 to TRBJ2-3; the D gene is possibly TRBD1 (7 bases). The CDR3 has 16 amino acids. Germline V gene lookup returns CDR1 KGHSH and CDR2 LQKENI. V shed 6 bases and J shed 4 bases, with 20 bases lying between them. In DNA form, the CDR3 reads TGTGCCAGCTCGCATTCGGGACAGAGGAGGGCAGATACGCAGTATTTT. This sequence encodes CASSHSGQRRADTQYF.

CDR3 protein: CASTRPTGQGASNPWANVLTF. The CDR3 region has the DNA TGTGCCAGTACCCGGCCTACGGGACAGGGGGCTTCAAATCCGTGGGCCAACGTCCTGACTTTC. The chain joins TRBV19 to TRBJ2-6, with 12 bases identical to TRBD1. Trimming took 7 bases from V and 5 from J; bases not matched to a gene: 21. Germline values: CDR1 LNHDA, CDR2 SQIVND (reference sequence). The CDR3 extends over 21 amino acids.

The chain uses TRBV5-1 and TRBJ1-4; a possible D gene is TRBD1 (5 bases). CDR3 length: 14 amino acids. Deletions cut 5 bases from V and 5 bases from J, with 13 bases between. The germline V gene has CDR1 SGHRS and CDR2 YFSETQ. Written as DNA, the CDR3 is TGCGCCAGCAGGACCGGGACTTCCAATGAAAAACTGTTTTTT. Protein sequence: CASRTGTSNEKLFF.

This chain uses TRBV6-4 with TRBJ2-6, with D uncertain. Germline CDR1 reads MRHNA; CDR2 reads SNTAGT. The CDR3 extends over 15 amino acids. V dropped 0 bases and J dropped 0 bases, with 3 bases sitting between them. CDR3 coding DNA: TGTGCCAGCAGTGACTCCAGCTCTGGGGCCAACGTCCTGACTTTC. It is translated as CASSDSSSGANVLTF.

As concerns this clone: Within the sample, other DNA sequences also encode this same CDR3. CDR3 region: CASSPGQPNSPLHF. The CDR3 bases are TGCGCCAGCAGCCCTGGACAGCCTAATTCACCCCTCCACTTT. The chain recombines TRBV5-1 with TRBJ1-6, with D tentatively TRBD1 (6 bases). Trimming stripped 4 bases from V and 6 bases from J, with 11 bases between. This CDR3 spans 14 amino acids. The V gene's germline CDR1 is SGHRS and CDR2 YFSETQ.

The chain links TRBV5-1 to TRBJ1-1, with unresolved D. This CDR3 contains 14 residues. Trimming removed 1 base at V and 1 base at J, with 8 bases between. The germline V gene has CDR1 SGHRS and CDR2 YFSETQ. The CDR3 nucleotides read TGCGCCAGCAGCTTGTTGGGAGCGAACACTGAAGCTTTCTTT. Residues: CASSLLGANTEAFF.

This clone was counted a single time. Written as DNA, the CDR3 is TGTGCCAGCAGTTTAACAACTGAACTAAATCAGCCCCAGCATTTT. It yields the protein CASSLTTELNQPQHF. This chain links TRBV28 with TRBJ1-5; D is ambiguous. CDR1 is MDHEN, CDR2 SYDVKM, per germline. Between the trimmed V and J ends, which lost 2 bases and 4 bases, there was a span of 12 bases. This CDR3 contains 15 residues.

This chain uses TRBV30 with TRBJ1-1; weak D call: TRBD1 (5 bases). Germline V gene sequence: CDR1 GTSNPN, CDR2 SVGIG (reference sequence). V dropped 5 bases and J dropped 6 bases, with 10 bases sitting between them. The CDR3 loop spans 11 amino acids. CDR3 protein: CAWRGVAEAFF. CDR3 in DNA: TGTGCCTGGCGGGGGGTAGCTGAAGCTTTCTTT. Full variable domain (outside the CDR3, taken from reference TRBV30 and TRBJ1-1): SQTIHQWPATLVQPVGSPLSLECTVEGTSNPNLYWYRQAAGRGLQLLFYSVGIGQISSEVPQNLSASRPQDRQFILSSKKLLLSDSGFYLCAWRGVAEAFFGQGTRLTVV.

The J gene is TRBJ1-2, the V gene TRBV12-3 or TRBV12-4, with D hard to call. This CDR3 is 11 amino acids long. Between the trimmed V and J ends, which lost 8 bases and 10 bases, there was a span of 14 bases. The CDR3 loop is CASAHYADYTF. For the CDR3, the DNA is TGTGCCAGCGCTCACTACGCAGACTACACCTTC.

The CDR3 bases are TGTGCCAGCAGCATGGACAGGGGGATCGGGACCCAGTACTTC. This translates into CASSMDRGIGTQYF. This chain connects TRBV11-1 to TRBJ2-5; 10 bases fit TRBD1. Unmatched junction bases numbered 7, after V lost 5 bases and J lost 7 bases. This CDR3 region has 14 residues. CDR1 and CDR2 from the germline V gene are SGHAT and FQDESV (reference sequence).

Only a few counts were recorded for this clone. The chain combines TRBV12-5 with TRBJ1-3, with a weak D call TRBD1 (5 bases). The CDR3 loop spans 14 amino acids. V lost 2 bases, J lost 2 bases, and 7 bases lay in between. Germline V gene sequence: CDR1 LGHNT, CDR2 FRNRAP. The CDR3 nucleotides read TGTGCTAGTGGTTTGTGGGGCACTGGAAACACCATATATTTT. Its translation: CASGLWGTGNTIYF.

The rearrangement uses TRBV6-5 and TRBJ2-7; TRBD1 is a possible D gene (5 bases). The CDR3 loop spans 15 amino acids. CDR1 is MNHEY and CDR2 is SVGAGI in the germline V gene. Trimming left V 0 bases short and J 0 bases short, with 9 bases between. For the CDR3, the DNA is TGTGCCAGCAGTTACTCTTACAGGAGCTCCTACGAGCAGTACTTC. Translation: CASSYSYRSSYEQYF.